This T cell receptor (beta chain) was captured in a study of blood T cell repertoires in COVID-19. Overall study: Sources were T cells, B-cell-depleted T cells, or PBMCs; the material itself was cDNA or gDNA.

CDR1 is MNHEY and CDR2 is SVGEGT in the germline V gene. Trimming shortened V by 7 bases and J by 0 bases, and 17 bases separated the two germline ends. CDR3 length: 16 residues. TCRdb's copy holds only in-frame clones and misses some; the assay was immunoSEQ multiplex PCR. The sample records 150,000 to 200,000 clones, roughly 87% being singletons. The sequenced material came from peripheral blood. The V call is TRBV6-2 or TRBV6-3, the J call TRBJ2-3; D is perhaps TRBD2 (5 bases). The sequence derives from a woman aged 45 to 65 with acute or convalescent COVID-19. The chain's CDR3 is CASTPGGRSSTDTQYF. The CDR3 DNA reads as TGTGCCAGCACCCCCGGCGGGCGGAGTAGCACAGATACGCAGTATTTT.